A single sample gave rise to the 10 T cell receptor beta chains below, sequenced in a study of CD8 T cells in ankylosing spondylitis. TCRdb itself ran the 5' RACE reads through MiXCR, one entry per CDR3 protein. The sample includes around 140,000 distinct CDR3 sequences, over 10% of them seen just once. Source material: blood, either unsorted or a sorted T cell fraction (not recorded which). These receptors were obtained from a female donor with ankylosing spondylitis or in good health (not recorded which).

This clonotype was detected only a few times. This sequence joins TRBV12-3 or TRBV12-4 and TRBJ2-1, with 13 bases matching TRBD2. The CDR3 is made up of 16 amino acids. The V and J ends lost 5 bases and 7 bases, in that order; junction bases with no gene match: 8. The CDR3 reads CASSPPGTSGINEQFF. The CDR3 nucleotides are TGTGCCAGCAGTCCACCCGGGACTAGCGGGATAAATGAGCAGTTCTTC.

This clonotype was picked up a small number of times. A much more abundant neighbour one base away suggests this may be a read error. V gene TRBV3-1 combines with J gene TRBJ2-2; no reliable D call. This CDR3 is 15 amino acids long. CDR1 is LGHDT, CDR2 YNNKEL, per germline (reference sequence). The CDR3: CATSQSGSLSGELFF. CDR3 bases: TGTGCCACCAGCCAATCGGGCTCGCTATCCGGGGAGCTGTTTTTT. Together with reference TRBV3-1 and TRBJ2-2, the CDR3 gives the full variable domain: DTAVSQTPKYLVTQMGNDKSIKCEQNLGHDTMYWYKQDSKKFLKIMFSYNNKELIINETVPNRFSPKSPDKAHLNLHINSLELGDSAVYFCATSQSGSLSGELFFGEGSRLTVL.

The chain combines TRBV15 with TRBJ1-5; D remains ambiguous. V was shortened by 0 bases and J by 5 bases, with 5 bases between the two germline ends. CDR3 length equals 13 residues. CDR1 LNHNV and CDR2 YYDKDF come from the germline V gene (reference sequence). CDR3 residues: CATSRDPDQPQHF. In DNA form, the CDR3 reads TGTGCCACCAGCAGAGATCCGGATCAGCCCCAGCATTTT.

The chain combines TRBV28 with TRBJ1-3; D is undetermined. The CDR3 has 15 amino acids. CDR1 is MDHEN and CDR2 is SYDVKM in the germline V gene. Trimming took 6 bases from V and 2 from J, leaving 14 bases between them. Written as DNA, the CDR3 is TGTGCCAGCAGCAGAGGCGTATCTCCTGGAAACACCATATATTTT. This sequence encodes CASSRGVSPGNTIYF.

The chain joins TRBV29-1 to TRBJ1-2; D uncertain. Trimming shortened V by 1 base and J by 3 bases, and 3 bases separated the two germline ends. CDR3 size: 11 residues. CDR1 SQVTM and CDR2 ANQGSEA come from the germline V gene. CDR3 loop: CSVEVDYGYTF. DNA for the CDR3: TGCAGCGTTGAAGTTGACTATGGCTACACCTTC. Filled out from reference TRBV29-1 and TRBJ1-2, the complete variable domain reads SAVISQKPSRDICQRGTSLTIQCQVDSQVTMMFWYRQQPGQSLTLIATANQGSEATYESGFVIDKFPISRPNLTFSTLTVSNMSPEDSSIYLCSVEVDYGYTFGSGTRLTVV.

In its sample, this clonotype was seen many times. The chain carries TRBV20-1 and TRBJ2-7, with TRBD2 matching over 8 bases. J lost 5 bases, V lost 3 bases, and 3 bases had no gene match. Germline V gene data show CDR1 as DFQATT and CDR2 as SNEGSKA (reference sequence). This CDR3 contains 12 residues. The CDR3 DNA sequence: TGCAGTGCTAGCGGGGGGGCTAACGAGCAGTACTTC. Translation: CSASGGANEQYF.

Comments on this clonotype: A junction end diverges from the germline sequence, so it may reflect a read error. This chain links TRBV12-3 or TRBV12-4 with TRBJ1-5; D perhaps matches TRBD1 (5 bases). CDR3 length: 12 amino acids. CDR3 loop: CACQGGNQPQPF. DNA of the CDR3: TGTGCCTGCCAGGGAGGCAATCAGCCCCAGCCTTTT.

In this sample, this clonotype turned up a few times. This rearrangement joins TRBV29-1 to TRBJ1-1; perhaps TRBD1 as D (6 bases). From germline, CDR1 is SQVTM and CDR2 ANQGSEA. The CDR3 consists of 12 residues. Here the CDR3 reads CVVRGGRTEAFF. CDR3 nucleotide sequence: TGCGTAGTGCGGGGGGGGCGAACTGAAGCTTTCTTT.

This clonotype has at least ten counts. This chain links TRBV19 with TRBJ1-6, with 7 bases aligning to TRBD1. The CDR3 consists of 15 residues. With V trimmed by 3 bases and J by 5 bases, 4 bases remained unmatched. Looked up from germline, CDR1 is LNHDA and CDR2 is SQIVND (reference sequence). CDR3 sequence: CASSIVDRDNSPLHF. The CDR3 nucleotides read TGTGCCAGTAGTATCGTCGACAGGGATAATTCACCCCTCCACTTT.

This clonotype was seen many times. The J gene is TRBJ2-7, the V gene TRBV10-3, with 7 positions matching TRBD1. This CDR3 has 14 amino acids. Germline V CDR1 and CDR2: ENHRY, SYGVKD. This CDR3 reads CATDTGTENYEQYF. CDR3 DNA: TGTGCTACTGATACCGGGACAGAAAACTACGAGCAGTACTTC.